The TCR beta chain described here comes from a study of somatic mutations in cytotoxic T cells in rheumatoid arthritis. Across the study: Selected T-cell populations stained with V beta antibodies were isolated by flow sorting to nearly 100% purity; these included V beta1+ cells subjected to TCRB sequencing.

Here immunoSEQ multiplex PCR was the method, and the copy in TCRdb shows in-frame clones only, minus some. There are over 15,000 clones in the sample; 80% to 90% occur only once, and 11% to 15% lies in the top ten. The V and J ends lost 4 bases and 2 bases respectively, with 18 bases between them. This CDR3 is built from 17 residues. Germline CDR1 SGDLS, CDR2 YYNGEE. The receptor comes from an adult with rheumatoid arthritis. The source material was CD8+ T cells sorted from blood. V gene TRBV9 combines with J gene TRBJ2-2, with a tentative D call TRBD2 (6 bases). The CDR3 loop reads CASSSTAPGLNTGELFF. The CDR3 DNA follows: TGTGCCAGCAGCTCTACCGCCCCGGGACTCAACACCGGGGAGCTGTTTTTT.